This TCR beta chain was captured in a study of T cell responses to AZD1222 COVID-19 vaccine. Study results and limitations: Receipt of two AZD1222 doses was followed by a rise in Spike-specific TCR breadth and depth. At baseline, just five to seven AZD1222 recipients tested seropositive. Nearly half of unique spike-specific TCRs reportedly avoided B.1.351 and B.1.1.7 mutated regions.

Concerning this clone itself: Its specificity is unknown.

With 5 bases clipped from V and 8 bases from J, the junction kept 8 bases outside the gene matches. In germline, CDR1 is SGHRS, CDR2 YFSETQ. The CDR3 loop spans 15 amino acids. The data were produced by immunoSEQ multiplex PCR, yet TCRdb's version contains in-frame clones alone and is incomplete. The sample has 90,000 to 150,000 clones, more than 80% seen once. This receptor was taken from an adult in good health. Sequences were derived from peripheral blood, sampled on day 0 of AZD1222 vaccination. The rearrangement uses TRBV5-1 and TRBJ2-2; TRBD1 aligns across 11 bases. The CDR3 loop is CASRGTGGSEGELFF. The CDR3 bases are TGCGCCAGCAGAGGGACAGGGGGATCAGAAGGGGAGCTGTTTTTT.